The T cell receptor beta chain under discussion was sequenced for a study of blood T cell repertoires in COVID-19. Looked up from germline, CDR1 is GTSNPN and CDR2 is SVGIG (reference sequence). The ends were cut back, 3 bases at V and 3 bases at J, with 12 bases in the middle. The CDR3 loop spans 13 amino acids. Profiled with immunoSEQ multiplex PCR; TCRdb holds only in-frame clones, not every one. The data contain roughly 250,000 clones, about 90% of them singletons. The sequenced sample consisted of peripheral blood. This sequence was found in a man aged 25 to 40 with COVID-19, enrolled during active disease. The chain combines TRBV30 with TRBJ2-7, with D perhaps matching TRBD1 (6 bases). Here the CDR3 reads CAWREQGNYEQYF. In DNA form, the CDR3 reads TGTGCCTGGAGGGAACAGGGTAACTACGAGCAGTACTTC.